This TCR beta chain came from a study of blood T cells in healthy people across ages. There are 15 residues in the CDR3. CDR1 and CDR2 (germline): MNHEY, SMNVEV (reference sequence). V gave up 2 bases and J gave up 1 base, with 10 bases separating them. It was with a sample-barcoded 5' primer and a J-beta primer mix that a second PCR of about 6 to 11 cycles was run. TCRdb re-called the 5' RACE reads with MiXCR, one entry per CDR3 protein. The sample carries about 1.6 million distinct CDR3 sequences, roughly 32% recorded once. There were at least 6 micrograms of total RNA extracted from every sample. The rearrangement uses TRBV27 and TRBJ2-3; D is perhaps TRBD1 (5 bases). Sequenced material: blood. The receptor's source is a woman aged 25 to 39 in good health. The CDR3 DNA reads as TGTGCCAGCAGTTTAACCAGGGCCGGCACAGATACGCAGTATTTT. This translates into CASSLTRAGTDTQYF.